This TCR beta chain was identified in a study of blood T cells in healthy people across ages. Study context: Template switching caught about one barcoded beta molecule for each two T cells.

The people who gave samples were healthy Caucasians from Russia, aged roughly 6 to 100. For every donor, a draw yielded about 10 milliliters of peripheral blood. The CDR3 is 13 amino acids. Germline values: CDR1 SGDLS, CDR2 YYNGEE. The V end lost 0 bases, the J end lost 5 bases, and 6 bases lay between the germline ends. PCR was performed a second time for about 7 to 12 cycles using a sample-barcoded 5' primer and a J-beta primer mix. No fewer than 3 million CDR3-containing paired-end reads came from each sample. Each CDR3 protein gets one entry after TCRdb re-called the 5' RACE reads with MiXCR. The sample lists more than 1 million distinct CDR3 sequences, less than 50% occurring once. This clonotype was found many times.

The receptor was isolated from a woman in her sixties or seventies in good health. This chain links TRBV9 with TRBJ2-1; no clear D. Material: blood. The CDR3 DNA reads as TGTGCCAGCAGCGTAGAACAGAACAATGAGCAGTTCTTC. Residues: CASSVEQNNEQFF.